Listed below are T cell receptor beta chains from one sample, sequenced in a study of blood T cell repertoires in COVID-19. Sequencing was performed with immunoSEQ multiplex PCR; in TCRdb, only in-frame clones are kept and a portion is missing. The sample yields around 230,000 clones, 81% seen once. Sequencing was performed on peripheral blood. Every receptor here comes from a woman aged 80 or over with acute or convalescent COVID-19. Each CDR3 is given with its conserved first and last residue. The order of the fields is CDR3 length, V gene, J gene, clone size, D gene, CDR3 DNA, CDR3 protein. D genes are given only for firm matches. Clone size is shown for a subset of rows, as once, few, many or a class of expanded clone.

15	TRBV5-5	TRBJ2-1	NA	NA	TGTGCCAGCAGCCAAACAGAGAGCTCCTACAATGAGCAGTTCTTC	CASSQTESSYNEQFF
17	TRBV19	TRBJ2-1	NA	NA	TGTGCCAGTACTATATCTAGCTTCACCATCTCCTACAATGAGCAGTTCTTC	CASTISSFTISYNEQFF
14	TRBV11-2	TRBJ1-4	NA	NA	TGTGCCAGCAGCTCCCGCTCGGCGGGCGAAAAACTGTTTTTT	CASSSRSAGEKLFF
13	TRBV3-1/TRBV3-2	TRBJ1-3	NA	NA	TGTGCCAGCAGCCGGAGCAGTGGAAACACCATATATTTT	CASSRSSGNTIYF
13	TRBV27	TRBJ2-7	NA	TRBD1	TGTGCCAGCAGTTGGACAGGGACCTACGAGCAGTACTTC	CASSWTGTYEQYF
14	TRBV6-5	TRBJ2-7	NA	NA	TGTGCCAGCAGTTACTCGATGGGCCCGGCGCGGCAGTACTTC	CASSYSMGPARQYF
16	TRBV6-2/TRBV6-3	TRBJ2-1	NA	TRBD2	TGTGCCAGCAGTTACCTACTAGCGGGGGGGCGAAATGAGCAGTTCTTC	CASSYLLAGGRNEQFF
14	TRBV5-1	TRBJ1-4	NA	NA	TGCGCCAGCAGAGGGGGGGATACTAATGAAAAACTGTTTTTT	CASRGGDTNEKLFF
14	TRBV3-1/TRBV3-2	TRBJ2-1	NA	NA	TGTGCCAGCAGGAGGGAGAGCTCCTACAATGAGCAGTTCTTC	CASRRESSYNEQFF
14	TRBV7-8	TRBJ1-1	few	NA	TGTGCCAGCAGCTTAGTGGGCATGAACACTGAAGCTTTCTTT	CASSLVGMNTEAFF
14	TRBV27	TRBJ1-1	NA	TRBD1	TGTGCCAGCAGTTTACAGGGGGCCGGAACTGAAGCTTTCTTT	CASSLQGAGTEAFF
15	TRBV24-1	TRBJ2-5	NA	TRBD2	TGTGCCACCAGTGAAATAGCGGGAGGGCAAGAGACCCAGTACTTC	CATSEIAGGQETQYF
14	TRBV3-1/TRBV3-2	TRBJ2-3	NA	NA	TGTGCCAGCAGCCAGTCTAGCGTCTCAGATACGCAGTATTTT	CASSQSSVSDTQYF
15	TRBV21-1	TRBJ1-4	NA	NA	TGTGCCAGCAGCCGACATGGAATACATAATGAAAAACTGTTTTTT	CASSRHGIHNEKLFF
16	TRBV4-2	TRBJ1-6	NA	TRBD1	TGTGCCAGCAGCCAAGAAAGAGGGCAGGGGGTTTCACCCCTCCACTTT	CASSQERGQGVSPLHF
15	TRBV5-1	TRBJ2-1	NA	TRBD2	TGCGCCAGCAGCTTGTGGCTGGGAGGGAACAATGAGCAGTTCTTC	CASSLWLGGNNEQFF
16	TRBV5-4	TRBJ2-7	NA	TRBD1	TGTGCCAGCAGCTTTGTGGTAGGGACAGGGAACTACGAGCAGTACTTC	CASSFVVGTGNYEQYF
12	TRBV12-3/TRBV12-4	TRBJ2-5	NA	NA	TGTGCCAGCAGCCCGGGGGAGGAGACCCAGTACTTC	CASSPGEETQYF
16	TRBV19	TRBJ2-3	NA	TRBD2	TGTGCCAGTAGTAGGACTAGCGGGGGGGCCGTAGATACGCAGTATTTT	CASSRTSGGAVDTQYF
14	TRBV2	TRBJ2-3	NA	NA	TGTGCCAGCAAGGACTTCCTTAGCACAGATACGCAGTATTTT	CASKDFLSTDTQYF
15	TRBV3-1/TRBV3-2	TRBJ2-1	NA	TRBD2	TGTGCCAGCAGCCCCTTCTCCTTAGCGGGAAATGAGCAGTTCTTC	CASSPFSLAGNEQFF
14	TRBV7-2	TRBJ1-2	NA	TRBD1	TGTGCCAGCACCCGGGACAGGGGACCCTATGGCTACACCTTC	CASTRDRGPYGYTF
15	TRBV28	TRBJ1-2	NA	TRBD1	TGTGCCAGCAGCCCGACAGGGGAAAGTTACTATGGCTACACCTTC	CASSPTGESYYGYTF
16	TRBV4-1	TRBJ1-1	NA	NA	TGCGCCAGCAGCCATATCTTGGGGCCGGGAGGACTTGAAGCTTTCTTT	CASSHILGPGGLEAFF
13	TRBV27	TRBJ1-4	NA	NA	TGTGCCAGCAGTCTCCTATTGAATGAAAAACTGTTTTTT	CASSLLLNEKLFF